This TCR beta chain originates from a study of blood T cell repertoires in COVID-19. The overall study: T cells, B-cell-depleted T cells, or PBMCs supplied cDNA or gDNA.

The assay was immunoSEQ multiplex PCR, and TCRdb's table has in-frame clones only and misses some. The data show some 180,000 clones, 75% to 90% seen once. Trimming cost V 8 bases and J 3 bases; bases outside gene matches: 6. This CDR3 spans 13 amino acids. Germline-derived CDR1 and CDR2 are SNHLY and FYNNEI. The source is a woman aged 55-69 years with acute or convalescent COVID-19. Material for sequencing was peripheral blood. The chain combines TRBV2 with TRBJ1-2; 7 bases fit TRBD1. CDR3 sequence: CASRTGIYYGYTF. In DNA form, the CDR3 reads TGTGCCAGCCGGACAGGCATATACTATGGCTACACCTTC.